This T cell receptor beta chain was sequenced during a study of cytomegalovirus exposure and HLA in healthy donors. The overall study: In an earlier analysis, some 110 million unique TCR beta sequences were found from 150 million to 200 million T cells.

Germline values: CDR1 SGHVS, CDR2 FQNEAQ. Trimming left V 8 bases short and J 1 base short, with 19 bases between. This CDR3 comprises 16 residues. Whole-study findings and limits: A previous analysis found most TCR beta V segments productive roughly 87% or roughly 30% of the time.

It was with 60 Vbeta and 13 Jbeta primers that the PCR ran. Produced via immunoSEQ multiplex PCR; TCRdb's table is partial and in-frame only. The table has approximately 120,000 clones, 81% seen once. With regard to this clone: What it binds is unknown.

This receptor was identified in a man in his late teens or twenties in good health and CMV-seronegative. Sample: PBMCs. The J gene is TRBJ2-3, the V gene TRBV7-8; possible D gene TRBD2, 5 bases. The CDR3, as DNA: TGTGCCAGCTCGGAGCAGTGGATGAGGGGCACAGATACGCAGTATTTT. Amino acid sequence: CASSEQWMRGTDTQYF. The full variable domain, rest sourced from reference TRBV7-8 and TRBJ2-3, is GAGVSQSPRYKVAKRGQDVALRCDPISGHVSLFWYQQALGQGPEFLTYFQNEAQLDKSGLPSDRFFAERPEGSVSTLKIQRTQQEDSAVYLCASSEQWMRGTDTQYFGPGTRLTVL.